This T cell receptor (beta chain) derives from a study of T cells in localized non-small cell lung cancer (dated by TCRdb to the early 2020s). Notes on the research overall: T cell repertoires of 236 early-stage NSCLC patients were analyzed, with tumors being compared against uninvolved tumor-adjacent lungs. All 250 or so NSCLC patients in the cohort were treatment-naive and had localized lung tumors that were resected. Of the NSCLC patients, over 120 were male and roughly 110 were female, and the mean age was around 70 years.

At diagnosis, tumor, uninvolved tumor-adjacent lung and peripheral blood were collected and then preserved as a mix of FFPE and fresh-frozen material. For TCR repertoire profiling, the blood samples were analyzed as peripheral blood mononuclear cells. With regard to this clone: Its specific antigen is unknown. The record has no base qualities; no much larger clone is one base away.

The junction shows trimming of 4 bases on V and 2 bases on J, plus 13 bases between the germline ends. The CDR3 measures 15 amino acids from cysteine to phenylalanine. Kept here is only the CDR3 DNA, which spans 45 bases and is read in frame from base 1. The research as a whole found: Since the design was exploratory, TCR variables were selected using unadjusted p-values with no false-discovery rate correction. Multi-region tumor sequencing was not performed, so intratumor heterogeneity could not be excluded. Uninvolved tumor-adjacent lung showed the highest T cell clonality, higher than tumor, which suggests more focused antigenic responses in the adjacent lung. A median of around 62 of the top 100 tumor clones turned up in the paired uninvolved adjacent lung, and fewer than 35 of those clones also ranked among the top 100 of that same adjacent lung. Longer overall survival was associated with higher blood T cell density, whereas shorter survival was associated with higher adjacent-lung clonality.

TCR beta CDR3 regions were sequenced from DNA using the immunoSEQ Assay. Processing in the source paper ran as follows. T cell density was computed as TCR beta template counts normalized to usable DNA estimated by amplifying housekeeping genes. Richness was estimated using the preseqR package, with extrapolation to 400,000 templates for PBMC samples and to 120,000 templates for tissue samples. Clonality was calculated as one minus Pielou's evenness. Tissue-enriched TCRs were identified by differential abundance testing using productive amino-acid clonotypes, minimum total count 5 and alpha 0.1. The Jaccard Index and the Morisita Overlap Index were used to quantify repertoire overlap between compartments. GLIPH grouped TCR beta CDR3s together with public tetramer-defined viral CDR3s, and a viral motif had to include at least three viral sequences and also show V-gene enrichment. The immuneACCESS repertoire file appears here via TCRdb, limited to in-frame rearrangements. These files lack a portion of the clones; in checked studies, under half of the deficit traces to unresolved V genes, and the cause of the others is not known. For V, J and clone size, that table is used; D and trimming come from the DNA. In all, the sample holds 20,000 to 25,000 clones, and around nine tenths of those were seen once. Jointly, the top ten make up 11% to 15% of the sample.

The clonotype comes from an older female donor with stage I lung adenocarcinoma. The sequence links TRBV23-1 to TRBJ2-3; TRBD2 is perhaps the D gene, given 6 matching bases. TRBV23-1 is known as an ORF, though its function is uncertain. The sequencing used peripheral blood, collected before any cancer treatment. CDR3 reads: CASSRGGIPTDTQYF. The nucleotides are TGCGCCAGCAGTCGCGGCGGGATACCCACAGATACGCAGTATTTT.